This entry is about one T cell receptor (beta chain). The sample is drawn from a study of blood T cell repertoires in COVID-19. Study-wide background: Acute-phase and convalescent COVID-19 samples originated in the United States, Italy and Spain. T cells, B-cell-depleted T cells, or PBMCs supplied cDNA or gDNA.

From germline, CDR1 is SGDLS and CDR2 YYNGEE. V was pared by 0 bases and J by 6 bases, with 6 bases between. This CDR3 region has 12 residues. Authors' data handling: Amplification with reference gene primers provided the estimates of nucleated cell counts. Assay used: immunoSEQ multiplex PCR; TCRdb lists only in-frame clones, some missing. V, J and clone size are those of that table, while D and trimming were read from the DNA. The profile shows 70,000 or so clones, approximately 80% of them singletons. This chain uses TRBV9 with TRBJ1-1; D is undetermined. The TCR sequence derives from a man aged 45-60 years with COVID-19, enrolled during active disease. The sequenced sample was peripheral blood. As DNA, the CDR3 is TGTGCCAGCAGCGTAGCGAGGGCTGAAGCTTTCTTT. Protein sequence: CASSVARAEAFF.